This is a list of T cell receptor beta chains from one sample in a study of CD8 T cells in ankylosing spondylitis. In TCRdb, the 5' RACE reads were re-called with MiXCR into one record per CDR3 protein. The table records roughly 700,000 distinct CDR3 sequences, around 17% of them present only once. The specimen was blood, either unsorted or a sorted T cell fraction (not recorded which). These TCRs come from a male donor with ankylosing spondylitis. Each CDR3 is given with its conserved first and last residue. D genes are given only for firm matches. Where a row states a size, it is once, few, many or the class of an expanded clone; other rows omit it.

cdr3_aa cdr3_nt j_call d_call v_call clone_size
CASSRRLREYGNEQFF TGTGCCAGCAGCCGGAGGCTGCGGGAGTATGGCAATGAGCAGTTCTTC TRBJ2-1 TRBD2 TRBV4-2 few
CASSAGNGVTQYF TGTGCCAGCAGCGCCGGGAACGGGGTCACGCAGTATTTT TRBJ2-3 . TRBV9 .
CASSQDPVATSYGYTF TGCGCCAGCAGCCAGGACCCGGTTGCAACCTCCTATGGCTACACCTTC TRBJ1-2 . TRBV4-1 .
CASSLVQEQFF TGTGCCAGCAGCTTGGTGCAAGAGCAGTTCTTC TRBJ2-1 . TRBV5-5 many
CASTLKWLADTGELFF TGTGCCAGCACCCTCAAGTGGCTAGCGGACACCGGGGAGCTGTTTTTT TRBJ2-2 TRBD2 TRBV12-3/TRBV12-4 once
CASSAPQTSGSSYEQYF TGTGCCAGCAGCGCTCCTCAGACTAGCGGCTCTTCCTACGAGCAGTACTTC TRBJ2-7 TRBD2 TRBV7-9 few
CSARRETGGNSPLHF TGCAGTGCTAGAAGGGAGACAGGGGGGAATTCACCCCTCCACTTT TRBJ1-6 TRBD1 TRBV20-1 .
CASSSRLNTEAFF TGTGCCAGCAGTAGTCGGCTGAACACTGAAGCTTTCTTT TRBJ1-1 . TRBV6-5 many
CASSLGTDSPYNEQFF TGTGCCAGCAGCTTAGGCACCGATAGCCCCTACAATGAGCAGTTCTTC TRBJ2-1 . TRBV7-9 .
CSAGGEMNTEAFF TGCAGTGCTGGGGGGGAAATGAACACTGAAGCTTTCTTT TRBJ1-1 . TRBV20-1 .
CASSLTDREIFPSTNEKLFF TGTGCCAGCAGTTTGACGGACAGGGAGATTTTCCCTTCAACTAATGAAAAACTGTTTTTT TRBJ1-4 TRBD1 TRBV12-3/TRBV12-4 few
CSAGTRFSYEQYF TGCAGTGCTGGGACTAGATTCTCCTACGAGCAGTACTTC TRBJ2-7 TRBD2 TRBV20-1 few
CAISGTGSSYEQYF TGTGCCATCAGTGGGACGGGAAGCTCCTACGAGCAGTACTTC TRBJ2-7 . TRBV10-3 .
CASSWLSDISYEQYF TGCGCCAGCAGCTGGCTATCGGACATCTCCTACGAGCAGTACTTC TRBJ2-7 . TRBV5-1 few
CSGRQGLRETQYF TGCAGCGGCCGACAGGGGCTGAGGGAGACCCAGTACTTC TRBJ2-5 TRBD1 TRBV29-1 many
CSAKIVTTGEQYF TGCAGTGCCAAGATTGTGACTACCGGCGAGCAGTACTTC TRBJ2-7 . TRBV20-1 few
CSAIEVGETQYF TGCAGTGCTATAGAGGTTGGGGAGACCCAGTACTTC TRBJ2-5 . TRBV20-1 few
CASSLGRVGEQYF TGTGCCAGCAGCCTCGGCAGGGTGGGGGAGCAGTACTTC TRBJ2-7 . TRBV3-1 once
CASMLQGQYNEQFF TGTGCCAGCATGTTACAGGGGCAGTACAATGAGCAGTTCTTC TRBJ2-1 TRBD1 TRBV6-2/TRBV6-3 few
CASSGSGTSGRYEQYF TGTGCCAGCAGCGGGTCAGGGACTAGCGGGAGGTACGAGCAGTACTTC TRBJ2-7 TRBD2 TRBV9 .
CATSKTGAYNEQFF TGTGCCACCAGTAAGACGGGGGCCTACAATGAGCAGTTCTTC TRBJ2-1 . TRBV24-1 once
CASSVSLDTGELFF TGTGCCAGCAGCGTATCATTGGACACCGGGGAGCTGTTTTTT TRBJ2-2 . TRBV9 .